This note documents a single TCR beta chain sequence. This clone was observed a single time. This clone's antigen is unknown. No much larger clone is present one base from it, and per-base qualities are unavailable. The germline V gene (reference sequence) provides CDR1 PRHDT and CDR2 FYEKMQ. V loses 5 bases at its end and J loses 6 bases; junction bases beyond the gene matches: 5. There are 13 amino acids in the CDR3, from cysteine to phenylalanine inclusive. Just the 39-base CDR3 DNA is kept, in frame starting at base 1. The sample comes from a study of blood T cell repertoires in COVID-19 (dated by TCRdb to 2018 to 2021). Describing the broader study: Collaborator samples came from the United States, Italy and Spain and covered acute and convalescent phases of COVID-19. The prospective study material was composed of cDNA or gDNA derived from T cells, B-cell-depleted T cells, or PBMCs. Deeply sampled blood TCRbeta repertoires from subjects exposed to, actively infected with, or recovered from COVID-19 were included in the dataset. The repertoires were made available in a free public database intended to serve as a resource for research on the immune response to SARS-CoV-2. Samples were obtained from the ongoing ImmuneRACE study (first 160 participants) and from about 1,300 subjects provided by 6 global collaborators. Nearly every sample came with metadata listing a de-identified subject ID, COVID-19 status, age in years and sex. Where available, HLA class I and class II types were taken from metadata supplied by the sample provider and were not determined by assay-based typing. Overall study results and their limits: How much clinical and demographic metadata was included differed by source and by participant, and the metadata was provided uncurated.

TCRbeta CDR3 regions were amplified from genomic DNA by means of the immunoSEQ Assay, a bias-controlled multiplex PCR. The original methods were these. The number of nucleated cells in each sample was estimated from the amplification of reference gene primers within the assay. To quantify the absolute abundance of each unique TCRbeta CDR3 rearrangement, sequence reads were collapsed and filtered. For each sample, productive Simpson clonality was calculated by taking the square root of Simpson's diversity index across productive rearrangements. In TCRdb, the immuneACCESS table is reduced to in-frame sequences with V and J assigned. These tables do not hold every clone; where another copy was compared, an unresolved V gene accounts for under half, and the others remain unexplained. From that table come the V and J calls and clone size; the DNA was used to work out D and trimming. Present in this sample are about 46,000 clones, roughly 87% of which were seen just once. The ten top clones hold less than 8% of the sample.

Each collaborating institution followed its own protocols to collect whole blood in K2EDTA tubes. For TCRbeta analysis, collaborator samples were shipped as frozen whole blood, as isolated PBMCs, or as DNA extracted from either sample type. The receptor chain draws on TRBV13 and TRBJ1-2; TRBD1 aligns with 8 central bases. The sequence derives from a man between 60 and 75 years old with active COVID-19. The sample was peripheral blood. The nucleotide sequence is TGTGCCAGCAGCACCGACAGGGGAAATGGCTACACCTTC. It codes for CASSTDRGNGYTF.